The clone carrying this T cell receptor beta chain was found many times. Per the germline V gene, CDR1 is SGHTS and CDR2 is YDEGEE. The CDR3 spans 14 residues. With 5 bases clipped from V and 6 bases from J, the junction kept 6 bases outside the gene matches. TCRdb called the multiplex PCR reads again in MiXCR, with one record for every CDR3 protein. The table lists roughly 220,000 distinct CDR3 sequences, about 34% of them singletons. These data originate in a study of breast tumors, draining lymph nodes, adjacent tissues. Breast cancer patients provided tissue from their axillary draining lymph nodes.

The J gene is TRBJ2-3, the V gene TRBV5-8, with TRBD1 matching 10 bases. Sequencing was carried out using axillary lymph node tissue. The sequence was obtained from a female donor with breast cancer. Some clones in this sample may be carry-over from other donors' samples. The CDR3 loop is CASSPGQGTDTQYF. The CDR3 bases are TGTGCCAGCAGTCCGGGACAGGGGACTGATACGCAGTATTTT.